The present T cell receptor (beta chain) was sequenced within a study of post-analysis software for immune sequencing data. Broader study findings: Same-batch preparations were strongly co-clustered by F measure. Normalized Chao1 diversity was significantly lower in multiple sclerosis patients than in controls. A handful of TRBV segments (TRBV5-6, TRBV5-1 and TRBV20-1 among them) occurred more frequently in patients than in controls.

Between the trimmed V and J ends, which lost 4 bases and 4 bases, there was a span of 10 bases. Germline CDR1 is LNHNV and CDR2 is YYDKDF (reference sequence). The CDR3 spans 13 residues. As to this clonotype: Its antigen is unidentified.

Unique molecular identifiers were carried by the TCR beta cDNA libraries. Hundreds of thousands of cDNA molecules came from around 1 to 9.1 million T cells. From the PCR reads, TCRdb called clonotypes with MiXCR, one entry per CDR3 protein. The sample consists of 500,000 to 600,000 distinct CDR3 sequences, roughly two fifths of them appearing once. Material for sequencing was blood. The chain joins TRBV15 to TRBJ1-2, with D hard to call. The receptor comes from a girl aged 10-17 years with multiple sclerosis. The CDR3 DNA sequence: TGTGCCACCAGCATTAAGGGATCCTATGGCTACACCTTC. Translating gives CATSIKGSYGYTF.